This TCR beta chain comes out of a study of blood T cell repertoires in COVID-19. Study-level background: COVID-19 samples collected from the United States, Italy and Spain covered acute and convalescent phases. T cells, B-cell-depleted T cells, or PBMCs supplied cDNA or gDNA.

The CDR3 is 13 amino acids. V was pared by 6 bases and J by 8 bases, with 16 bases between. Germline CDR1 and CDR2: SGHTA and FQGNSA. Methods used by the authors: Estimation of nucleated cell counts was performed using reference gene primer amplification. Clones were read by immunoSEQ multiplex PCR, and TCRdb kept only the in-frame ones, dropping some. D and trimming come from the DNA, and the V and J calls and clone size come from that table. This sample has around 160,000 clones; about 87% occur once, and the top ten carry 6% to 7%. This chain links TRBV7-2 with TRBJ1-2, with D maybe TRBD1 (6 bases). The TCR comes from an elderly man with acute or convalescent COVID-19. Sequenced material: peripheral blood. The DNA of the CDR3 is TGTGCCAGCAGAAAGACAGGTAGTGACGGCTACACCTTC. It is translated as CASRKTGSDGYTF.